One sample yielded the 9 T cell receptor beta chains listed below, sequenced in a study of T-cell memory formation after mild COVID-19 (dated by TCRdb to the early 2020s). Library method: 5' RACE. For sequencing, an Illumina NovaSeq 6000 was employed. TCRdb cleaned the public reads at Q25 with fastp, built clones with MiXCR and kept in-frame beta chains. Each record represents a unique CDR3 protein, reported with the most common genes and DNA among its rows. Counted in this sample were 380,000 or so distinct CDR3 sequences; roughly an eighth of them appeared once. Jointly, the top ten make up around a fifth of the sample. Material: PBMCs or a T cell subset sorted from them (not recorded which). The receptors come from a man between 18 and 29 years old who had mild COVID-19 (a few samples of this study predate the infection). The sample titles of this study are shuffled in the database, so cell type and time point are left out; the donor was told from shared clones.

The J gene is TRBJ2-2, the V gene TRBV9; D gene unclear. The germline V and J ends were trimmed by 2 bases and 2 bases, with 7 bases remaining between them. The V gene's germline CDR1 is SGDLS and CDR2 YYNGEE. This CDR3 has 14 amino acids. CDR3 amino acids: CASSVLYNTGELFF. In nucleotides, the CDR3 is TGTGCCAGCAGCGTTCTTTATAACACCGGGGAGCTGTTTTTT.

This rearrangement joins TRBV6-5 to TRBJ1-3; D remains unclear. The CDR3 loop spans 15 amino acids. Germline V lookup: CDR1 MNHEY, CDR2 SVGAGI. The V gene lost 0 bases and the J gene lost 2 bases, with 8 bases spanning the gap. CDR3: CASSYSTQTGNTIYF. The CDR3 DNA follows: TGTGCCAGCAGTTACTCGACGCAGACTGGAAACACCATATATTTT.

CDR3 sequence reads: CASSQDPGTEAFF. DNA for the CDR3: TGTGCCAGCAGCCAAGACCCGGGCACTGAAGCTTTCTTT. The chain carries TRBV4-2 and TRBJ1-1; D uncertain. Trimming stripped 0 bases from V and 4 bases from J, with 6 bases between. CDR1 is LGHNA, CDR2 YNFKEQ, per germline. The CDR3 consists of 13 residues.

This clonotype was detected a few times. This chain uses TRBV24-1 with TRBJ2-3; a weak D match, TRBD2 (5 bases). The V end was cut by 9 bases, the J end by 6 bases, with 12 bases between. The CDR3 totals 12 residues. Germline CDR1 is KGHDR and CDR2 is SFDVKD. CDR3 residues: CATSGMVDTQYF. CDR3 bases: TGTGCCACCTCGGGGATGGTGGATACGCAGTATTTT.

This clonotype was detected a few times. The V and J genes are TRBV4-1 and TRBJ2-4, with 9 bases matching TRBD2. CDR3 length: 16 residues. Trimming at V came to 1 base and at J to 1 base, leaving 2 bases not matched to a gene. CDR1 is MGHRA, CDR2 YSYEKL, per germline. The chain's CDR3 is CASSQGAGGAKNIQYF. As DNA, the CDR3 is TGCGCCAGCAGCCAAGGGGCGGGGGGGGCCAAAAACATTCAGTACTTC.

The genes are TRBV29-1 and TRBJ2-1; D gene ambiguous. The CDR3 totals 11 residues. The ends were cut back, 8 bases at V and 8 bases at J, with 13 bases in the middle. CDR1 SQVTM and CDR2 ANQGSEA come from the germline V gene. The CDR3: CSPSWAHEQFF. The CDR3 DNA follows: TGCAGCCCGTCCTGGGCACATGAGCAGTTCTTC.

The chain is built from TRBV10-3 and TRBJ1-3, with 7 positions matching TRBD1. Per the germline V gene, CDR1 is ENHRY and CDR2 is SYGVKD. With V trimmed by 0 bases and J by 1 base, 3 bases remained unmatched. The CDR3 totals 16 residues. CDR3 region: CAISESPGGSGNTIYF. The CDR3 DNA follows: TGTGCCATCAGTGAGTCTCCAGGGGGATCTGGAAACACCATATATTTT.

This clonotype was seen a few times. This rearrangement joins TRBV27 to TRBJ2-5; no reliable D call. The V gene's germline CDR1 is MNHEY and CDR2 SMNVEV (reference sequence). The length of the CDR3 is 13 residues. V was shortened by 3 bases and J by 3 bases, with 8 bases between the two germline ends. The CDR3 protein is CASSFASEETQYF. The CDR3 DNA sequence: TGTGCCAGCAGTTTTGCCAGTGAAGAGACCCAGTACTTC.

The chain has TRBV29-1 and TRBJ2-1; D ambiguous. V was trimmed by 0 bases and J by 6 bases, leaving 15 bases between them. The CDR3 spans 15 residues. CDR1 and CDR2 (germline): SQVTM, ANQGSEA. The CDR3 DNA follows: TGCAGCGTTGAAGATAGTATAACGCCCTTCAATGAGCAGTTCTTC. It translates to CSVEDSITPFNEQFF.